The 32 T cell receptor beta chains reported below all come from one sample, sequenced in a study of cytomegalovirus exposure and HLA in healthy donors. Amplification used 60 Vbeta primers and 13 Jbeta primers. The method was immunoSEQ multiplex PCR; TCRdb's version includes in-frame clones alone and lacks a portion of them. The sample has 150,000 or so clones, approximately 78% seen once. What was sequenced was PBMCs. These receptors were collected from a woman aged 40 to 50 in good health and CMV-seronegative.

V is TRBV7-7 and J is TRBJ1-6; D remains ambiguous. This CDR3 has 13 amino acids. Trimming took off 1 base at V and 9 bases at J, with 7 bases between the two ends. CDR1 is SSHAT and CDR2 is FNYEAQ in the germline V gene (reference sequence). CDR3 DNA: TGTGCCAGCAGCTTAGAAGAGGGTTCACCCCTCCACTTT. Its protein product is CASSLEEGSPLHF. The whole variable domain, filled in from reference TRBV7-7 and TRBJ1-6, reads GAGVSQSPRYKVTKRGQDVTLRCDPISSHATLYWYQQALGQGPEFLTYFNYEAQPDKSGLPSDRFSAERPEGSISTLTIQRTEQRDSAMYRCASSLEEGSPLHFGNGTRLTVT.

This clone has just a few counts. This chain joins TRBV10-2 and TRBJ1-2, with D possibly being TRBD1 (5 bases). Germline V gene lookup returns CDR1 WSHSY and CDR2 SAAADI. There are 11 residues in the CDR3. V lost 7 bases and J 5 bases, leaving 8 bases between the germline ends. The CDR3 DNA follows: TGCGCCAGCACCCAGGGTTATGGCTACACCTTC. This translates into CASTQGYGYTF.

This chain joins TRBV7-2 and TRBJ2-3; D unclear. From germline, CDR1 is SGHTA and CDR2 FQGNSA. V lost 5 bases, J lost 1 base, and 4 bases lay in between. This CDR3 spans 12 amino acids. CDR3 DNA sequence: TGTGCCAGCAGCCTCCGCACAGATACGCAGTATTTT. Its protein is CASSLRTDTQYF.

This chain joins TRBV6-1 and TRBJ2-7, with 12 bases matching TRBD2. The trim removed 3 bases at V and 0 bases at J, leaving 3 bases unmatched. The CDR3 is made up of 16 amino acids. The V gene's germline CDR1 is MNHNS and CDR2 SASEGT. The CDR3 region has the DNA TGTGCCAGCAGTGACCTAGCGGGGGGGAGCTCCTACGAGCAGTACTTC. It encodes CASSDLAGGSSYEQYF.

This clone was counted between two and nine times. The chain combines TRBV6-4 with TRBJ2-4; 10 positions agree with TRBD2. CDR3 length: 17 residues. CDR1 MRHNA and CDR2 SNTAGT come from the germline V gene. The ends lost 5 bases at V and 7 bases at J; junction bases unmatched: 14. In DNA form, the CDR3 reads TGTGCCAGCAGTAGCGGGGGGGCGATTAAGTCTGGTAACATTCAGTACTTC. It encodes CASSSGGAIKSGNIQYF.

The chain recombines TRBV28 with TRBJ2-7; a possible D gene is TRBD1 (6 bases). Per the germline V gene, CDR1 is MDHEN and CDR2 is SYDVKM. V was shortened by 6 bases and J by 3 bases, with 18 bases between the two germline ends. This CDR3 is built from 15 residues. CDR3 region: CASSPKGVKGYEQYF. CDR3 DNA: TGTGCCAGCAGCCCTAAGGGGGTGAAGGGCTACGAGCAGTACTTC.

The gene calls are TRBV14 and TRBJ1-2; the D is unclear. CDR3 size: 14 residues. Germline V gives CDR1 SGHDN, CDR2 FVKESK. V lost 3 bases to trimming and J lost 0 bases, with 8 bases between them. The CDR3 here is CASSHYGTNYGYTF. The CDR3 nucleotides are TGTGCCAGCAGCCATTACGGTACTAACTATGGCTACACCTTC. Full variable domain (rest looked up from reference TRBV14 and TRBJ1-2): EAGVTQFPSHSVIEKGQTVTLRCDPISGHDNLYWYRRVMGKEIKFLLHFVKESKQDESGMPNNRFLAERTGGTYSTLKVQPAELEDSGVYFCASSHYGTNYGYTFGSGTRLTVV.

The chain carries TRBV19 and TRBJ2-3, with TRBD1 matching over 7 bases. Trimming removed 6 bases from V and 2 bases from J; junction bases left unmatched: 11. CDR1 and CDR2 (germline): LNHDA, SQIVND (reference sequence). CDR3 length: 16 residues. DNA of the CDR3: TGTGCCAGTAGCCCCGTAGGGGGCGGGCTCACAGATACGCAGTATTTT. This sequence encodes CASSPVGGGLTDTQYF.

The chain has TRBV5-1 and TRBJ1-6; D not resolved. The CDR3 sequence is 14 residues long. Germline values: CDR1 SGHRS, CDR2 YFSETQ. The V and J ends lost 0 bases and 9 bases respectively, with 10 bases between them. The CDR3 loop reads CASSLAFPSSPLHF. CDR3 nucleotides: TGCGCCAGCAGCTTGGCCTTTCCGAGTTCACCCCTCCACTTT.

This clone was counted a few times. The chain couples TRBV6-6 to TRBJ2-7, with D tentatively TRBD2 (7 bases). The CDR3 loop spans 16 amino acids. Germline V lookup: CDR1 MNHNY, CDR2 SVGAGI (reference sequence). V gave up 0 bases and J gave up 3 bases, with 15 bases separating them. The CDR3 nucleotides are TGTGCCAGCAGTTACTCGAAAGGGAGGGACAACTACGAGCAGTACTTC. Its protein is CASSYSKGRDNYEQYF.

The CDR3: CASSERTTTDYEQYF. For the CDR3, the DNA is TGCGCCAGCAGTGAGAGAACGACAACGGACTACGAGCAGTACTTC. V and J are TRBV10-2 and TRBJ2-7, with unresolved D. V was cut by 2 bases and J by 3 bases, with 14 bases left in between. The CDR3 sequence is 15 residues long. Germline CDR1 is WSHSY and CDR2 is SAAADI.

This chain connects TRBV5-1 to TRBJ1-4; D is uncertain. Germline lookup yields CDR1 SGHRS and CDR2 YFSETQ. The CDR3 loop spans 13 amino acids. V was clipped by 4 bases and J by 5 bases, with 9 bases between them. The CDR3 here is CASSGQINEKLFF. CDR3 sequence (DNA): TGCGCCAGCAGCGGGCAGATAAATGAAAAACTGTTTTTT.

The gene calls are TRBV2 and TRBJ2-3; possibly TRBD2 for D (5 bases). The germline V gene encodes CDR1 SNHLY and CDR2 FYNNEI. Trimming left V 4 bases short and J 3 bases short, with 5 bases between. The CDR3 is 12 residues long. The chain's CDR3 is CASSGGTDTQYF. In DNA form, the CDR3 reads TGTGCCAGCAGTGGAGGGACAGATACGCAGTATTTT.

This clone was seen a single time. The rearrangement joins TRBV19 to TRBJ1-5; TRBD1 might be the D (6 bases). CDR3 length: 16 residues. The V end lost 6 bases, the J end lost 0 bases, and 15 bases lay between the germline ends. The V gene's germline CDR1 is LNHDA and CDR2 SQIVND (reference sequence). The CDR3 loop reads CASRQFGGLSNQPQHF. In DNA form, the CDR3 reads TGTGCCAGTAGGCAATTCGGGGGGCTTAGCAATCAGCCCCAGCATTTT. The whole variable domain, remainder taken from reference TRBV19 and TRBJ1-5, is DGGITQSPKYLFRKEGQNVTLSCEQNLNHDAMYWYRQDPGQGLRLIYYSQIVNDFQKGDIAEGYSVSREKKESFPLTVTSAQKNPTAFYLCASRQFGGLSNQPQHFGDGTRLSIL.

This sequence joins TRBV7-9 and TRBJ2-7; TRBD1 might be the D (6 bases). From germline, CDR1 is SEHNR and CDR2 FQNEAQ (reference sequence). Trimming removed 1 base from V and 4 bases from J, with 11 bases in between. The CDR3 is 14 residues long. CDR3 region: CASSLVTGTYEQYF. The CDR3 DNA is TGTGCCAGCAGCTTAGTTACAGGGACGTACGAGCAGTACTTC.

This clone was counted at least ten times. V gene TRBV5-4 combines with J gene TRBJ1-1; the match to TRBD1 covers 9 bases. The germline V gene has CDR1 SGHNT and CDR2 YYREEE (reference sequence). The CDR3 runs to 13 residues. Trimming at V came to 7 bases and at J to 5 bases, leaving 6 bases not matched to a gene. The CDR3 DNA reads TGTGCCAGCGCGACAGGGGGAACGACTGAAGCTTTCTTT. Translated: CASATGGTTEAFF.

This clone was observed once. The rearrangement links TRBV15 to TRBJ2-2; no firm D call. The CDR3 is 14 residues long. Germline lookup yields CDR1 LNHNV and CDR2 YYDKDF (reference sequence). Trimming removed 6 bases at V and 0 bases at J, with 8 bases between. CDR3 in amino acids: CATSFGSNTGELFF. The CDR3 nucleotides read TGTGCCACCAGTTTCGGTTCGAACACCGGGGAGCTGTTTTTT.

This chain links TRBV5-6 with TRBJ2-5; D might be TRBD1 (6 bases). The CDR3 sequence is 13 residues long. Germline V gives CDR1 SGHDT, CDR2 YYEEEE. V was trimmed by 10 bases and J by 0 bases, leaving 13 bases between them. CDR3 in amino acids: CASSTGHQETQYF. In DNA, the CDR3 is TGTGCCTCCTCGACAGGTCACCAAGAGACCCAGTACTTC.

The chain couples TRBV10-3 to TRBJ1-2; 9 nucleotides agree with TRBD1. The CDR3 has 13 residues. Germline V lookup: CDR1 ENHRY, CDR2 SYGVKD. J was trimmed by 6 bases and V by 7 bases; bases with no gene match: 6. CDR3 amino acids: CAITPGQGDGYTF. Written as DNA, the CDR3 is TGTGCCATCACCCCGGGACAGGGAGATGGCTACACCTTC.

This clone was counted a single time. The chain links TRBV6-4 to TRBJ2-1, with D perhaps matching TRBD1 (5 bases). There are 14 residues in the CDR3. The germline CDR1 and CDR2 sequences are MRHNA and SNTAGT. V lost 2 bases to trimming and J lost 3 bases, with 8 bases between them. CDR3 loop: CASSDRGDYNEQFF. The CDR3 DNA reads TGTGCCAGCAGTGACAGGGGCGACTACAATGAGCAGTTCTTC.

V and J are TRBV2 and TRBJ1-5; D possibly corresponds to TRBD1 (5 bases). Trimming cost V 1 base and J 0 bases, with 7 bases left between them. The CDR3 contains 15 residues. CDR1 and CDR2 (germline): SNHLY, FYNNEI. CDR3 in amino acids: CASSEEGVSNQPQHF. CDR3 in DNA: TGTGCCAGCAGTGAAGAAGGGGTTAGCAATCAGCCCCAGCATTTT.

A few counts support this clone. The rearrangement links TRBV6-6 to TRBJ1-6; 7 nucleotides match TRBD1. This CDR3 is 15 amino acids long. Trimming removed 7 bases from V and 7 bases from J; junction bases left unmatched: 10. Germline CDR1 and CDR2: MNHNY and SVGAGI (reference sequence). CDR3 protein: CASIAAGTENSPLHF. The CDR3 coding sequence is TGTGCCAGCATCGCTGCCGGGACAGAAAATTCACCCCTCCACTTT.

The V and J genes are TRBV6-1 and TRBJ2-3; 9 nucleotides line up with TRBD2. Trimming removed 5 bases from V and 6 bases from J; junction bases left unmatched: 9. Per germline, CDR1 MNHNS and CDR2 SASEGT. This CDR3 region has 15 residues. CDR3 coding DNA: TGTGCCAGCAGTTTAGGGACTAGCCGATATGATACGCAGTATTTT. This codes for CASSLGTSRYDTQYF.

The rearrangement uses TRBV6-5 and TRBJ2-7; 8 positions agree with TRBD1. The CDR3 has 15 residues. Per germline, CDR1 MNHEY and CDR2 SVGAGI. J lost 1 base, V lost 5 bases, and 7 bases had no gene match. CDR3 loop: CASSPRTGWSYEQYF. The CDR3 DNA reads as TGTGCCAGCAGTCCCCGGACAGGGTGGTCCTACGAGCAGTACTTC.

The V gene is TRBV11-2, the J gene TRBJ2-3; 7 nucleotides line up with TRBD2. The germline CDR1 and CDR2 sequences are SGHAT and FQNNGV. The CDR3 is 15 residues long. J gave up 2 bases and V 4 bases, and 6 bases lay outside the gene matches. CDR3 DNA sequence: TGTGCCAGCAGCTGGAGCGGGGAGGACACAGATACGCAGTATTTT. This codes for CASSWSGEDTDTQYF.

The rearrangement uses TRBV7-9 and TRBJ1-1; tentatively, D is TRBD1 (5 bases). The CDR3 has 14 residues. V was clipped by 1 base and J by 4 bases, with 10 bases between them. CDR1 SEHNR and CDR2 FQNEAQ come from the germline V gene (reference sequence). This CDR3 reads CASSLEFQGTEAFF. The CDR3 DNA reads TGTGCCAGCAGCTTAGAGTTCCAGGGCACTGAAGCTTTCTTT.

In DNA form, the CDR3 reads TGTGCCAGCAGTAGCGGGGGCACAGATACGCAGTATTTT. This translates into CASSSGGTDTQYF. The chain joins TRBV6-4 to TRBJ2-3, with TRBD2 matching 7 bases. V dropped 5 bases and J dropped 1; count of bases not matched to a gene: 0. Germline CDR1 and CDR2: MRHNA and SNTAGT. The CDR3 totals 13 residues.

The gene calls are TRBV19 and TRBJ1-5, with 9 bases matching TRBD1. This CDR3 has 16 residues. After removal of 7 bases from V and 5 bases from J, the junction contained 12 bases not matched to a gene. Germline assignment: CDR1 LNHDA and CDR2 SQIVND (reference sequence). The CDR3 protein is CASTGWGQGYHQPQHF. The CDR3 bases are TGTGCCAGTACCGGATGGGGACAGGGATACCATCAGCCCCAGCATTTT. The full variable domain, its missing parts supplied by reference TRBV19 and TRBJ1-5, is DGGITQSPKYLFRKEGQNVTLSCEQNLNHDAMYWYRQDPGQGLRLIYYSQIVNDFQKGDIAEGYSVSREKKESFPLTVTSAQKNPTAFYLCASTGWGQGYHQPQHFGDGTRLSIL.

CDR3 nucleotides: TGTGCCAGCTCGCCTCCGGGACTAGCGGGGGGCCTGAGAACCTACGAGCAGTACTTC. Translated, it gives CASSPPGLAGGLRTYEQYF. V and J are TRBV18 and TRBJ2-7; 15 bases fit TRBD2. Germline V CDR1 and CDR2: KGHSH, LQKENI. Unmatched junction bases numbered 14, after V lost 6 bases and J lost 2 bases. This CDR3 comprises 19 residues.

This rearrangement joins TRBV19 to TRBJ2-1; TRBD2 might be the D (5 bases). Per germline, CDR1 LNHDA and CDR2 SQIVND (reference sequence). Deletions cut 2 bases from V and 0 bases from J, with 8 bases between. The CDR3 length is 15 residues. The CDR3 loop is CASSITGSSYNEQFF. CDR3 bases: TGTGCCAGTAGTATAACGGGGAGCTCCTACAATGAGCAGTTCTTC.

The table lists this clone with a few counts. This rearrangement joins TRBV6-1 to TRBJ2-7; 9 bases fit TRBD2. This CDR3 is 15 amino acids long. Trimming at V came to 3 bases and at J to 3 bases, leaving 6 bases not matched to a gene. CDR1 and CDR2 from the germline V gene are MNHNS and SASEGT. Here the CDR3 DNA reads TGTGCCAGCAGTGAGATAGCGGGGGAGCACTACGAGCAGTACTTC. Protein product: CASSEIAGEHYEQYF.

The chain has TRBV7-8 and TRBJ1-5, with a weak D call TRBD1 (6 bases). This CDR3 spans 15 amino acids. Germline CDR1 and CDR2: SGHVS and FQNEAQ. V was cut by 5 bases and J by 0 bases, with 11 bases left in between. The CDR3 here is CASSGDNDSNQPQHF. In DNA, the CDR3 is TGTGCCAGCAGCGGGGACAATGATAGCAATCAGCCCCAGCATTTT. Using reference TRBV7-8 and TRBJ1-5 for the parts outside the CDR3, the full variable domain is GAGVSQSPRYKVAKRGQDVALRCDPISGHVSLFWYQQALGQGPEFLTYFQNEAQLDKSGLPSDRFFAERPEGSVSTLKIQRTQQEDSAVYLCASSGDNDSNQPQHFGDGTRLSIL.